This T cell receptor (beta chain) comes out of a study of technical replicates of blood from several donors. Repertoires were generated with immunoSEQ multiplex PCR, while TCRdb's copy carries only in-frame clones and drops some. The data contain about 84,000 clones, around 97% of them singletons. Trimming took 6 bases from V and 1 from J, leaving 14 bases between them. CDR1 is MNHEY, CDR2 SVGAGI, per germline. There are 15 residues in the CDR3. The V call is TRBV6-5, the J call TRBJ2-3; D might be TRBD1 (6 bases). The receptor's source is a human donor in good health. The sequenced material came from T cells isolated from PBMCs. CDR3: CASSPQGYRTDTQYF. CDR3 nucleotide sequence: TGTGCCAGCAGCCCACAGGGTTATCGCACAGATACGCAGTATTTT.